This TCR beta chain was sequenced for a study of T-cell memory formation after mild COVID-19. Notes on the study in general: Clones that contracted from day 15 to 85 were balanced CD4/CD8, while later expanders leaned CD4+. Mainly CM and EM harbored the contracting CD4+ clones; mainly EMRA harbored the CD8+ ones.

TCRdb re-analysed the 5' RACE reads in MiXCR, keeping a single row per CDR3 protein. The table records about 470,000 distinct CDR3 sequences, around a quarter of them present only once. This clonotype was seen a single time. The antigen is not known. The CDR3 consists of 14 residues. V was pared by 5 bases and J by 7 bases, with 10 bases of the junction left unmatched. This TCR was sampled from an adult woman who had mild COVID-19 (a few samples of this study predate the infection). Cell type and time point are not known. Sequencing was done on a sample of PBMCs or a T cell subset sorted from them (not recorded which). The chain carries TRBV12-3 or TRBV12-4 and TRBJ1-2; 7 bases fit TRBD1. This CDR3 is CASSRGTVRGGYTF. The DNA for the CDR3 is TGTGCCAGCAGTCGTGGGACAGTCCGGGGTGGCTACACCTTC.